This entry describes one T cell receptor (beta chain). Its antigen remains unidentified. Data came from immunoSEQ multiplex PCR; TCRdb stores just in-frame clones and leaves some out. The sample includes approximately 100,000 clones, roughly three quarters of them seen just once. The data are from a study of cytotoxic CD8 clonotypes in ibrutinib-treated CLL. As for the study in general: The group held roughly ten relapsed/refractory and about 14 treatment-naive patients, with 17 to 18 IGHV unmutated. Average yields of about 260,000 productive templates and around 100,000 productive rearrangements characterized the samples.

General study results and limits: Upon ibrutinib response clonality rose, and upon progression it fell back toward baseline.

Sequenced here: PBMCs, sampled after 24 months of ibrutinib treatment. The sequence derives from a human donor with chronic lymphocytic leukemia.

The CDR3 spells CASRNQGLASYEQYF. The CDR3 DNA reads as TGTGCCAGCAGAAACCAGGGACTAGCGAGTTATGAGCAGTACTTC. This chain joins TRBV6-5 and TRBJ2-7; TRBD2 agrees at 10 bases. The CDR3 loop spans 15 amino acids. Germline V lookup: CDR1 MNHEY, CDR2 SVGAGI. The V gene end was trimmed by 6 bases and the J gene end by 7 bases; junction bases not matched to a gene: 12.